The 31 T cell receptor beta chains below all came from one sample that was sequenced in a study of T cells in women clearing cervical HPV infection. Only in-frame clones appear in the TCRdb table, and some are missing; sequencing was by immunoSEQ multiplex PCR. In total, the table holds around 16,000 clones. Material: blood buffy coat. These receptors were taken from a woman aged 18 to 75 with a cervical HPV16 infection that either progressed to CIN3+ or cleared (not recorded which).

CDR3 DNA (partial): TGTGCCAGCAGCTTACGTCGCGGGGGAGACAATGAG. This encodes CASSLRRGGDNE. The full CDR3 protein is CASSLRRGGDNEQFF. V gene TRBV5-4 combines with J gene TRBJ2-1; TRBD2 agrees at 7 bases. Read sequence stops 3 residues before the CDR3 end, and the germline J gene provides the missing end. Germline values: CDR1 SGHNT, CDR2 YYREEE (reference sequence). The CDR3 is made up of 15 amino acids. The ends lost 2 bases at V and 5 bases at J; junction bases unmatched: 7.

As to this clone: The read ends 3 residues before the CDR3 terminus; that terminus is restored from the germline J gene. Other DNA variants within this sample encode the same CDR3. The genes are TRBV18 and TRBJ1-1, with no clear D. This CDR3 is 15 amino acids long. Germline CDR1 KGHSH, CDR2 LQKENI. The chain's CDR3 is CASSPWTSGEETAFF. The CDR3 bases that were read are TGTGCCAGCTCACCATGGACTAGCGGGGAGGAGACC.

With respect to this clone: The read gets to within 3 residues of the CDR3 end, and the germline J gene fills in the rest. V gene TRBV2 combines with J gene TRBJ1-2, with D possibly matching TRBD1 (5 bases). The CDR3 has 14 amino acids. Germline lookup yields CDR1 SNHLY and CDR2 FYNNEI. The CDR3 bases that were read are TGTGCCAGGGACACTCCCGGTTACACAGATACC. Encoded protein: CARDTPGYTDT. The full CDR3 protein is CARDTPGYTDTYTF.

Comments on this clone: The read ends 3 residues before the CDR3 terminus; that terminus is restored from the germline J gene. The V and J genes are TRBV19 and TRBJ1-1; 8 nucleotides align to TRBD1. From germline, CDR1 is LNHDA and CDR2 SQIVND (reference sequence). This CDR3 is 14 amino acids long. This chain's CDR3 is CASSGGQGTDTAFF. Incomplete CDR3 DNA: TGTGCCAGTAGTGGAGGACAGGGCACAGATACG.

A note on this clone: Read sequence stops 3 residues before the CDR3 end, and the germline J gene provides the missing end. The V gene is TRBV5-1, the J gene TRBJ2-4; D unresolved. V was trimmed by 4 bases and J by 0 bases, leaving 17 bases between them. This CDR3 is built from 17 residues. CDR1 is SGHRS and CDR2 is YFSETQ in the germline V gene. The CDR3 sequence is CASSLAATVLAKNIQYF. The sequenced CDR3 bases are TGCGCCAGCAGCCTGGCGGCTACAGTGCTAGCCAAAAACATT.

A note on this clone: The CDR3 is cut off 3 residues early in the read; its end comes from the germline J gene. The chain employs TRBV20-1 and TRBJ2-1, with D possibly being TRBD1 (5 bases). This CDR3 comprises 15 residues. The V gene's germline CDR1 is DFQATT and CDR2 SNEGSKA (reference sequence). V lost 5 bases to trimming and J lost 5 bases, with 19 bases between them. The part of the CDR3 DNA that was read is TGCAGTGCTGTTAAAGGGGAATTATGGAACAATGAG. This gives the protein CSAVKGELWNNE. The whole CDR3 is CSAVKGELWNNEQFF.

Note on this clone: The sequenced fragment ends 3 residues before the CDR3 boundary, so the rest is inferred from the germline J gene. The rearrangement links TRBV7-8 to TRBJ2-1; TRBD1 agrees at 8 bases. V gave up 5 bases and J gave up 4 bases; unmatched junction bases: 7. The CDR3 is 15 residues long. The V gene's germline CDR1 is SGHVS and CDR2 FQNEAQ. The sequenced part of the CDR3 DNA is TGTGCCAGCAGCCCCGGGACAGGAGAGTACAATGAG. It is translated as CASSPGTGEYNE. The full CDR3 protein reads CASSPGTGEYNEQFF.

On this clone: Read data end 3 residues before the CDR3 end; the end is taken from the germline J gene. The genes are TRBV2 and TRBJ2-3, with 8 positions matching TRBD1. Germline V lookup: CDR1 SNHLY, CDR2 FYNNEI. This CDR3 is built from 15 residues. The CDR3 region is CASRLGQVNQETQYF. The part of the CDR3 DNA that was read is TGTGCCAGCAGGCTGGGACAGGTGAACCAAGAGACG.

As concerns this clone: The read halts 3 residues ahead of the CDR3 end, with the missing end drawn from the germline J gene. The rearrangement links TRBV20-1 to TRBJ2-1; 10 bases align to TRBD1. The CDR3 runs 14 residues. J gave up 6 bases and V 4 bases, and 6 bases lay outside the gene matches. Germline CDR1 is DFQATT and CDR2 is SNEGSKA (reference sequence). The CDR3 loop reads CSAILTGGPNEQFF. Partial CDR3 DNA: TGCAGTGCTATCTTGACAGGGGGCCCCAATGAG.

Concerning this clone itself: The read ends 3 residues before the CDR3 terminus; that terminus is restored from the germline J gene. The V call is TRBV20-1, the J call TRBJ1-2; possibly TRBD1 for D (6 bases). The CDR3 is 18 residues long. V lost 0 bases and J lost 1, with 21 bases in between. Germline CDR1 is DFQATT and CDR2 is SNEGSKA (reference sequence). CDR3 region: CSARDEWGGQMSNYGYTF. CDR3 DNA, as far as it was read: TGCAGTGCTAGAGATGAATGGGGCGGACAGATGAGTAACTATGGC.

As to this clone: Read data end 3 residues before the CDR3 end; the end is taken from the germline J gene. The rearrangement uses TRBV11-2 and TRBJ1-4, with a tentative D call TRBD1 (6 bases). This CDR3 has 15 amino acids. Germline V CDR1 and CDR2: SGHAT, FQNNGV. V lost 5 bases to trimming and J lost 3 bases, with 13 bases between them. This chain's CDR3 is CASSPDSGANEKLFF. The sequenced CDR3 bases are TGTGCCAGCAGCCCGGACAGCGGGGCTAATGAAAAA.

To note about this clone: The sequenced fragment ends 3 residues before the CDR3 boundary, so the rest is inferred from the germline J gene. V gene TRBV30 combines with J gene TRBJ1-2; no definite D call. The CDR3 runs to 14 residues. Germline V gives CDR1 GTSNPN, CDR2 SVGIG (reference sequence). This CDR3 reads CAWSSRTFPYDYTF. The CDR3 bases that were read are TGTGCCTGGAGTTCCCGGACTTTTCCCTACGAC.

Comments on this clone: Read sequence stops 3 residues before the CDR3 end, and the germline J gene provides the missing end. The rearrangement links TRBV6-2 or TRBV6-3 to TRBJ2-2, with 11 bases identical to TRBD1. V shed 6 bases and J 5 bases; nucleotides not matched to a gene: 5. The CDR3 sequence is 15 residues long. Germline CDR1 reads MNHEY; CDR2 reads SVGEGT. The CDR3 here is CASSWDRGGTGELFF. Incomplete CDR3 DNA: TGTGCCAGCAGCTGGGACAGGGGGGGGACCGGGGAG.

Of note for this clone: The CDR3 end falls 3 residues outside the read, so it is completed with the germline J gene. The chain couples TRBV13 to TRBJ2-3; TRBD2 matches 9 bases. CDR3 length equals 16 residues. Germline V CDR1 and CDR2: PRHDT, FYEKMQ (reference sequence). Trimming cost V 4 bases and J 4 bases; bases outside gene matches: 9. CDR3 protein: CASSSRGGRSADTQYF. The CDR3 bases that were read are TGTGCCAGCAGCTCGCGGGGGGGCCGAAGTGCAGATACG.

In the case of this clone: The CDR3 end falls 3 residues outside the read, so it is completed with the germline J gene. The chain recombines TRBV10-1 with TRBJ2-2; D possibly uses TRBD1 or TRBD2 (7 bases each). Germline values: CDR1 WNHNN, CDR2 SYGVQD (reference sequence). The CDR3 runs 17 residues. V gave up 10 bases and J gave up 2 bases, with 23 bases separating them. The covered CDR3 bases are TGCGCCACCAGGGGGGGTGGAAACAGGGGAAACACCGGGGAG. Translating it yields CATRGGGNRGNTGE. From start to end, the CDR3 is CATRGGGNRGNTGELFF.

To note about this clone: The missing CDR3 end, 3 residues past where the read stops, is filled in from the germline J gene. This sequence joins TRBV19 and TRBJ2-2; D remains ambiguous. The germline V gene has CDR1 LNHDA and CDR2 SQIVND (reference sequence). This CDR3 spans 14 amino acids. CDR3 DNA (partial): TGTGCCAGTAGTATAGTTGATAGAAATGAAAAG. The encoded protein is CASSIVDRNEK. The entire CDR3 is CASSIVDRNEKLFF.

The CDR3 is CASRPRLTTGELFF. Incomplete CDR3 DNA: TGTGCCAGCAGGCCCCGTCTAACCACCGGGGAG. The J gene is TRBJ2-2, the V gene TRBV6-2 or TRBV6-3, with D unresolved. The sequence runs out 3 residues before the end of the CDR3; the remainder is reconstructed from the germline J gene. The CDR3 runs to 14 residues. V lost 6 bases, J lost 4 bases, and 12 bases lay in between. Germline-derived CDR1 and CDR2 are MNHEY and SVGEGT.

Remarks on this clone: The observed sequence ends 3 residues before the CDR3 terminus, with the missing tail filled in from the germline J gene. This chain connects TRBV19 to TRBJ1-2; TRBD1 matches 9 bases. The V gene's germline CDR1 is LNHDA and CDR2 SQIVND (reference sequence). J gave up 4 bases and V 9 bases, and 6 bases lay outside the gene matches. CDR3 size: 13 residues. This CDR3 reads CASSSGQGYGYTF. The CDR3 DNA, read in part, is TGTGCCAGCTCCTCGGGACAGGGCTATGGC.

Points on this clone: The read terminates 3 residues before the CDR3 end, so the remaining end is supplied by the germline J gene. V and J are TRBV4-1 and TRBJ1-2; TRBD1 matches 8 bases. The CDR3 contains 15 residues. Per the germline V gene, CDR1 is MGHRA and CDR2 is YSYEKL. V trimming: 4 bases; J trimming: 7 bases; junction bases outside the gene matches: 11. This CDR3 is CASSRDPGQESGYTF. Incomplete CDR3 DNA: TGCGCCAGCAGCCGAGACCCGGGACAGGAGTCTGGC.

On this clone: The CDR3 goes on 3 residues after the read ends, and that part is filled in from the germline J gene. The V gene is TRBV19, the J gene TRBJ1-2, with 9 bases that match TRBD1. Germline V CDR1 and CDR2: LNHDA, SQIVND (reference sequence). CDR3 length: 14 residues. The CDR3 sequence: CASSIAVDRGGYTF. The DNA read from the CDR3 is TGTGCCAGTAGTATAGCAGTGGACAGGGGAGGC.

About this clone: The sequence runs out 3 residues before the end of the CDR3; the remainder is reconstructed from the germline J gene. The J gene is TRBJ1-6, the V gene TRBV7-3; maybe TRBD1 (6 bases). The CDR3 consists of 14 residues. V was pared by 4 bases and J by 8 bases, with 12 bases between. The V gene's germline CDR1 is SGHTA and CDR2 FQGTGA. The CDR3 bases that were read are TGTGCCAGCAGCTCAGGGGCAGGGTATTCACCC. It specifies CASSSGAGYSP. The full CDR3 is CASSSGAGYSPLHF.

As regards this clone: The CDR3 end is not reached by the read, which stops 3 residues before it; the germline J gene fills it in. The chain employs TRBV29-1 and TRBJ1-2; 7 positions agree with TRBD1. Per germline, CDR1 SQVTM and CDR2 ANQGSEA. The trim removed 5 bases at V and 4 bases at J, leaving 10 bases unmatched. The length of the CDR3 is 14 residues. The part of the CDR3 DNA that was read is TGCAGCGTTCCCAGGACAGGCCAGGCCTATGGC. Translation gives CSVPRTGQAYG. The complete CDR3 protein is CSVPRTGQAYGYTF.

The CDR3 sequence: CASSTFARGPGQPQHF. CDR3 DNA, as far as it was read: TGTGCCAGTAGTACCTTCGCCAGGGGGCCTGGTCAGCCC. The rearrangement joins TRBV19 to TRBJ1-5; 8 bases fit TRBD1. With the read ending 3 residues before the CDR3 end, the germline J gene is used to fill in that end. Losses at the gene ends were 4 bases for V and 6 bases for J; bases not matched to a gene: 11. The CDR3 length is 16 residues. Germline lookup yields CDR1 LNHDA and CDR2 SQIVND (reference sequence).

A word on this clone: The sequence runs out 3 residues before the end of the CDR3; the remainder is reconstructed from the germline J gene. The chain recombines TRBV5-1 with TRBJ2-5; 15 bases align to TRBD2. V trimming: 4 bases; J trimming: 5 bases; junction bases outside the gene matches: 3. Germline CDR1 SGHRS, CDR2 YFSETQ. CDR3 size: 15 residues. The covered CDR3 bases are TGCGCCAGCAGCCCCGGGACTAGCGGGGGGGAGACC. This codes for CASSPGTSGGET. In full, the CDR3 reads CASSPGTSGGETQYF.

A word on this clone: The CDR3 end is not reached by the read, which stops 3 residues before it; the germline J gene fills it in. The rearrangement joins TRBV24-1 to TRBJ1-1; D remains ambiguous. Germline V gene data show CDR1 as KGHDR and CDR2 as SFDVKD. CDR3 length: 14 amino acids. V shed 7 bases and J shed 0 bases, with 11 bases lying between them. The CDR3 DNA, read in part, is TGTGCCACCAGAGGAACAGAACTGAACACTGAA. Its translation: CATRGTELNTE. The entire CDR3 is CATRGTELNTEAFF.

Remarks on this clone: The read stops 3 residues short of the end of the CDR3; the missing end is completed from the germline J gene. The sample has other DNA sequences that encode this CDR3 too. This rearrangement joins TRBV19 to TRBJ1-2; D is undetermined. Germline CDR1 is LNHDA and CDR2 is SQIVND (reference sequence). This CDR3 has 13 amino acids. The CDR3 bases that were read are TGTGCCAGTAGTATCCGATCTTCCTACGAC. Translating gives CASSIRSSYD. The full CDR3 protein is CASSIRSSYDYTF.

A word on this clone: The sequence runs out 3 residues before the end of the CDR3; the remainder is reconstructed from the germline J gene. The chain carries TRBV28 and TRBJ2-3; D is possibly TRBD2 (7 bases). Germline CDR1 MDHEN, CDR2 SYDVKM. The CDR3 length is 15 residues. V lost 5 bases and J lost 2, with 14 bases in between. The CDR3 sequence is CASSGGGRNTDTQYF. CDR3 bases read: TGTGCCAGCAGTGGGGGGGGGCGAAACACAGATACG.

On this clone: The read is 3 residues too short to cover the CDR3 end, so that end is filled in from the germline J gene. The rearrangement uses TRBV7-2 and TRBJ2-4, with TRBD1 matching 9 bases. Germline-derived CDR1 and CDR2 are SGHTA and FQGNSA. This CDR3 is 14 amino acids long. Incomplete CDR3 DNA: TGTGCCAGCAGCCGTGGAGGACAGGGGTCTGGT. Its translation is CASSRGGQGSG. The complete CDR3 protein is CASSRGGQGSGQYF.

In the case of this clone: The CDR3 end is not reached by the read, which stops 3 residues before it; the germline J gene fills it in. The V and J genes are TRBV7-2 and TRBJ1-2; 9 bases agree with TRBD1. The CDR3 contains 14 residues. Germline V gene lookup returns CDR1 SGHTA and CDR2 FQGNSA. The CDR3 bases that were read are TGTGCCAGCAGCCCATGGGACAGGGTCAGGGGC. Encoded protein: CASSPWDRVRG. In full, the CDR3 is CASSPWDRVRGYTF.

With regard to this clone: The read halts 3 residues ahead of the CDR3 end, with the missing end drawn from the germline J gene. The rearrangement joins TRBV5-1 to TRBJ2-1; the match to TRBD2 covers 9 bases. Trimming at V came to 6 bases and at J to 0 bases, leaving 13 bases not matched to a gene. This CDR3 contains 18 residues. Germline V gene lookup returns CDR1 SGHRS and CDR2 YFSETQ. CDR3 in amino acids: CASKGGLARNHSYNEQFF. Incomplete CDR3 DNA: TGCGCCAGCAAAGGAGGACTAGCGAGGAATCACTCCTACAATGAG. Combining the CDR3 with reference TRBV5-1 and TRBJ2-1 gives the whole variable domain KAGVTQTPRYLIKTRGQQVTLSCSPISGHRSVSWYQQTPGQGLQFLFEYFSETQRNKGNFPGRFSGRQFSNSRSEMNVSTLELGDSALYLCASKGGLARNHSYNEQFFGPGTRLTVL.

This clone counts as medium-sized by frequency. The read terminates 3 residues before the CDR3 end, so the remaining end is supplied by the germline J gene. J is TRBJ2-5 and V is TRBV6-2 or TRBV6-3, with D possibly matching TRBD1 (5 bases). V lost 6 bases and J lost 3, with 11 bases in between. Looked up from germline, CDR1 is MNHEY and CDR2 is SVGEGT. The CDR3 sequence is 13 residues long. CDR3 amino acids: CASRADSEETQYF. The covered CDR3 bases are TGTGCCAGCAGGGCCGACAGCGAAGAGACC.